The 8 T cell receptor beta chains listed next were all sequenced from one sample in a study of CD8+ T cells in alopecia areata. The authors extracted RNA and reverse transcribed it into cDNA as the sequencing template. This table comes from immunoSEQ multiplex PCR, and its TCRdb copy is limited to in-frame clones, with some not included. The sample includes 190,000 or so clones, approximately 60% of them seen just once. Treatment of the sample: oral pan-JAK inhibitor, 5-10 mg twice daily. Here the sequenced sample was CD4+ T cells sorted from blood, taken at week 4, from a patient treated with tofacitinib. The source of these receptors is a human donor with alopecia areata.

This chain joins TRBV15 and TRBJ1-2; D is unclear. The CDR3 runs 13 residues. The germline CDR1 and CDR2 sequences are LNHNV and YYDKDF (reference sequence). The V end lost 2 bases, the J end lost 8 bases, and 12 bases lay between the germline ends. CDR3 residues: CATSRPAEGGYTF. The CDR3 nucleotides are TGTGCCACCAGCAGACCGGCGGAGGGCGGCTACACCTTC.

Regarding this clone: This same CDR3 is encoded by further DNA sequences in the sample. The chain couples TRBV7-2 to TRBJ2-3; 11 bases are a match to TRBD2. The germline gives CDR1 SGHTA, CDR2 FQGNSA. CDR3 size: 16 residues. With V trimmed by 1 base and J by 0 bases, 0 bases remained unmatched. The CDR3 spells CASSLGLAGSTDTQYF. The CDR3 DNA reads TGTGCCAGCAGCTTAGGACTAGCGGGGAGCACAGATACGCAGTATTTT.

CDR3 sequence reads: CASSQGQQETQYF. In DNA, the CDR3 is TGCGCCAGCAGCCAAGGACAGCAAGAGACCCAGTACTTC. The chain employs TRBV4-1 and TRBJ2-5, with D maybe TRBD1 (5 bases). V lost 1 base, J lost 2 bases, and 5 bases lay in between. Looked up from germline, CDR1 is MGHRA and CDR2 is YSYEKL. The CDR3 totals 13 residues.

V and J are TRBV5-6 and TRBJ1-2; 8 bases agree with TRBD1. This CDR3 contains 14 residues. CDR1 and CDR2 (germline): SGHDT, YYEEEE. V dropped 3 bases and J dropped 2; count of bases not matched to a gene: 3. CDR3 loop: CASSWDRRNYGYTF. DNA for the CDR3: TGTGCCAGCAGCTGGGACAGGAGAAACTATGGCTACACCTTC.

This clone is deemed medium-sized (0.01 to 0.1%). The rearrangement links TRBV7-2 to TRBJ2-7; D not certain. Looked up from germline, CDR1 is SGHTA and CDR2 is FQGNSA. There are 13 residues in the CDR3. V lost 4 bases and J lost 2, with 9 bases in between. The CDR3 sequence: CASSSTTAYEQYF. In DNA, the CDR3 is TGTGCCAGCAGCTCCACCACCGCCTACGAGCAGTACTTC. The variable domain in full, completed from reference TRBV7-2 and TRBJ2-7, reads GAGVSQSPSNKVTEKGKDVELRCDPISGHTALYWYRQSLGQGLEFLIYFQGNSAPDKSGLPSDRFSAERTGGSVSTLTIQRTQQEDSAVYLCASSSTTAYEQYFGPGTRLTVT.

This chain links TRBV5-6 with TRBJ1-3; D might be TRBD1 (5 bases). This CDR3 is built from 13 residues. The V end was cut by 0 bases, the J end by 8 bases, with 9 bases between. Per the germline V gene, CDR1 is SGHDT and CDR2 is YYEEEE. The DNA for the CDR3 is TGTGCCAGCAGCTTGGCCTCAGGGCACACCATATATTTT. Protein product: CASSLASGHTIYF. The variable domain in full, with the rest retrieved from reference TRBV5-6 and TRBJ1-3, is DAGVTQSPTHLIKTRGQQVTLRCSPKSGHDTVSWYQQALGQGPQFIFQYYEEEERQRGNFPDRFSGHQFPNYSSELNVNALLLGDSALYLCASSLASGHTIYFGEGSWLTVV.

The chain uses TRBV2 and TRBJ2-7; TRBD2 matches 12 bases. The germline V gene has CDR1 SNHLY and CDR2 FYNNEI. Unmatched junction bases numbered 3, after V lost 2 bases and J lost 4 bases. CDR3 length: 15 residues. In DNA, the CDR3 is TGTGCCAGCAGTGAAACTAGCGGGGGGTTTTACGAGCAGTACTTC. This codes for CASSETSGGFYEQYF.

This clone came up a few times. V and J are TRBV18 and TRBJ2-1; D is undetermined. The germline V gene encodes CDR1 KGHSH and CDR2 LQKENI. Between the trimmed V and J ends, which lost 6 bases and 0 bases, there was a span of 6 bases. The CDR3 sequence is 13 residues long. This CDR3 reads CASSSDSYNEQFF. The CDR3 DNA reads as TGTGCCAGCTCCTCTGACTCCTACAATGAGCAGTTCTTC.